The clone carrying this T cell receptor beta chain was counted at least ten times. Its specificity is unknown. The data belong to a study of early T cells in non-severe SARS-CoV-2 infection. Study at large: Alpha and beta chains were unpaired, from unsorted whole-blood bulk RNA.

Each single cDNA molecule received a unique molecular identifier. TCRdb fed the 5' RACE reads into MiXCR, producing one record per CDR3 protein. The data contain tens of thousands of distinct CDR3 sequences, around 3% of them singletons. General study results and limits: Matches to VDJdb favored anti-spike CD8 responses and missed private and CD4 specificities.

Material for sequencing was whole blood. This sequence was found in an adult who was a healthcare worker with PCR-confirmed SARS-CoV-2 infection or an uninfected control (not recorded which).

This chain's CDR3 is CASIQTGRAYIQYF. CDR3 DNA sequence: TGTGCCAGCATCCAGACAGGGCGGGCGTACATTCAGTACTTC. The gene calls are TRBV21-1 and TRBJ2-4; TRBD1, the table's D call, lacks a check against the DNA. TRBV21-1 is termed a pseudogene. The CDR3 loop spans 14 amino acids.